Given below is one T cell receptor beta chain in context. Antigen specificity is unknown. The donors belonged to the roughly 120-subject validation cohort, separate from the approximately 700-subject first cohort. Trimming at V came to 1 base and at J to 5 bases, leaving 4 bases not matched to a gene. This CDR3 is built from 15 residues. Germline CDR1 reads MNHEY; CDR2 reads SMNVEV (reference sequence). The data derive from a study of cytomegalovirus exposure and HLA in healthy donors. Study as a whole: A subsequent analysis stated that the approximately 110 validation repertoires were run on the same platform as the approximately 710 first-cohort repertoires.

Study observations and caveats: Listed as cytomegalovirus-associated were around 160 TCR beta chains.

Only in-frame clones appear in the TCRdb table, and some are missing; sequencing was by immunoSEQ multiplex PCR. The profile covers over 85,000 clones, with roughly 92% appearing a single time and 1.1% taken by the ten largest. The TCR was taken from a woman aged 25 to 45 in good health and CMV-seropositive. The chain has TRBV27 and TRBJ2-1, with 8 positions matching TRBD1. Material: PBMCs. The CDR3 is CASSLWGQDHNEQFF. CDR3 bases: TGTGCCAGCAGTTTATGGGGACAGGACCACAATGAGCAGTTCTTC.